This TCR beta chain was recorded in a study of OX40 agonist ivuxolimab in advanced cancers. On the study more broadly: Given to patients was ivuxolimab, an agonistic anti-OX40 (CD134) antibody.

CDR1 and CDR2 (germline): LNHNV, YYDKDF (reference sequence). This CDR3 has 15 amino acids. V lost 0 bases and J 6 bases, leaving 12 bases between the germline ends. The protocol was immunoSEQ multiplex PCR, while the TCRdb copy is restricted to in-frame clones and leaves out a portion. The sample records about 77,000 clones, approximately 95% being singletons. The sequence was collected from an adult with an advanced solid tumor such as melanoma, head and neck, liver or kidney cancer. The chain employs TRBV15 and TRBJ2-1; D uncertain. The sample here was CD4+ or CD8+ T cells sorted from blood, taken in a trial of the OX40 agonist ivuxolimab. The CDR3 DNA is TGTGCCACCAGCAGAGATCCGCTCCGCGTCAATGAGCAGTTCTTC. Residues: CATSRDPLRVNEQFF.